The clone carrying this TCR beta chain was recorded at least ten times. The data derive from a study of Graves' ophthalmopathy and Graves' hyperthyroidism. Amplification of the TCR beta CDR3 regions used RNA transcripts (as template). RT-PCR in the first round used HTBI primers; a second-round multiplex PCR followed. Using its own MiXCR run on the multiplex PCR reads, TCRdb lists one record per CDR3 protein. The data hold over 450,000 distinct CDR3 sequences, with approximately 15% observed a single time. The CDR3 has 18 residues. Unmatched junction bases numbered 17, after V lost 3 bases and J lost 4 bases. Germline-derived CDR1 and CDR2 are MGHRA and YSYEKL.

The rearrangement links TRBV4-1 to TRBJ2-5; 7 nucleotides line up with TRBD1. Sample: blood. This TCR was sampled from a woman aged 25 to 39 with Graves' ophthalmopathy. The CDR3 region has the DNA TGCGCCAGCAGCCACCGACAGGGATCGGGACCCGCCGGAGAGACCCAGTACTTC. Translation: CASSHRQGSGPAGETQYF.